Below are 23 T cell receptor beta chains sequenced from a single sample in a study of CD8+CD57+ T cells in acquired aplastic anemia. Investigators profiled TCR beta VDJ and CDR3 from genomic DNA template. TCRdb redid the calling of the reads with MiXCR, one entry per CDR3 protein. The data hold approximately 50,000 distinct CDR3 sequences, with around 73% observed a single time. The sample taken for sequencing was sorted CD4+, CD8+, or CD8+CD57+ T cells (not recorded which) from PBMCs. These receptors came from a human donor in good health, serving as a control.

V gene TRBV2 combines with J gene TRBJ2-5; 7 positions agree with TRBD1. Germline V gene lookup returns CDR1 SNHLY and CDR2 FYNNEI. After removal of 8 bases from V and 5 bases from J, the junction contained 8 bases not matched to a gene. CDR3 size: 13 residues. The CDR3 reads CASSKQGWETQYF. CDR3 coding DNA: TGTGCCAGCTCCAAACAGGGGTGGGAGACCCAGTACTTC.

Turning to this clonotype: A single base separates this from a much larger clone, so it may be a read error. V and J are TRBV6-4 and TRBJ2-1; 9 bases match TRBD1. Germline CDR1 MRHNA, CDR2 SNTAGT. The CDR3 contains 15 residues. The ends lost 2 bases at V and 3 bases at J; junction bases unmatched: 2. CDR3 bases: TGTGCCAGCAGTGACCCGACAGGGGGCTACAATGAGCAGTTCTTC. Residues: CASSDPTGGYNEQFF.

This clonotype has more than one count but fewer than ten. This chain joins TRBV11-1 and TRBJ1-6, with D possibly being TRBD1 (6 bases). The CDR3 is 16 amino acids. Germline values: CDR1 SGHAT, CDR2 FQDESV (reference sequence). Trimming took off 5 bases at V and 5 bases at J, with 16 bases between the two ends. CDR3 nucleotides: TGTGCCAGCAGCCCTAGGGGTGGGACAAATAATTCACCCCTCCACTTT. This gives the protein CASSPRGGTNNSPLHF.

As to this clonotype: A much bigger clone sits one base away, suggesting this may be a read error. A read error is likely, as this CDR3 ends without the conserved phenylalanine or tryptophan. The V gene is TRBV10-1, the J gene TRBJ2-5; D not certain. Germline values: CDR1 WNHNN, CDR2 SYGVQD (reference sequence). V was clipped by 3 bases and J by 4 bases, with 6 bases between them. CDR3 length equals 12 residues. The CDR3 region has the DNA TGCGCCAGCAGTGACAGCACAGAGACCCAGTACCTC. This codes for CASSDSTETQYL.

Notes on this clonotype: The junction shows a germline mismatch at one end, possibly a read error. The gene calls are TRBV5-4 and TRBJ1-1, with TRBD1 matching 7 bases. The CDR3 runs 13 residues. Germline CDR1 is SGHNT and CDR2 is YYREEE (reference sequence). DNA for the CDR3: TGTGCCAGCAGCTTAACAGGGGTGAATGAAGCTCTCTTT. Amino acids: CASSLTGVNEALF.

The gene calls are TRBV7-9 and TRBJ2-5; TRBD2 matches at 9 bases. The V gene end was trimmed by 8 bases and the J gene end by 4 bases; junction bases not matched to a gene: 5. This CDR3 is built from 13 residues. Looked up from germline, CDR1 is SEHNR and CDR2 is FQNEAQ (reference sequence). CDR3: CASGASGAETQYF. DNA for the CDR3: TGTGCCAGCGGGGCTAGCGGGGCAGAGACCCAGTACTTC.

The gene calls are TRBV20-1 and TRBJ1-2; D gene unclear. The CDR3 is made up of 9 amino acids. Germline V CDR1 and CDR2: DFQATT, SNEGSKA (reference sequence). Trimming pared 4 bases from V and 8 bases from J, leaving 5 bases between. CDR3 sequence: CSANVGYTF. The CDR3 nucleotides are TGCAGTGCTAACGTGGGCTACACCTTC.

This clonotype was recorded many times. This chain uses TRBV3-1 with TRBJ1-1, with D uncertain. CDR3 length: 16 residues. The V gene's germline CDR1 is LGHDT and CDR2 YNNKEL (reference sequence). With 0 bases removed from V and 0 bases from J, the gap between germline ends came to 11 bases. The CDR3 here is CASSQDTGNMNTEAFF. As DNA, the CDR3 is TGTGCCAGCAGCCAAGATACCGGGAACATGAACACTGAAGCTTTCTTT.

The table lists this clonotype with a few counts. J is TRBJ1-5 and V is TRBV2; 8 bases are shared with TRBD1. The CDR3 covers 13 residues. V lost 6 bases and J lost 4; bases outside the gene matches: 2. Germline assignment: CDR1 SNHLY and CDR2 FYNNEI. The CDR3 here is CASRTGVNQPQHF. The CDR3 DNA follows: TGTGCCAGCAGGACAGGGGTGAATCAGCCCCAGCATTTT.

This chain uses TRBV15 with TRBJ2-7; tentative D call: TRBD1 (6 bases). Trimming took 2 bases from V and 2 from J, leaving 16 bases between them. Per the germline V gene, CDR1 is LNHNV and CDR2 is YYDKDF (reference sequence). This CDR3 contains 16 residues. The CDR3 nucleotides read TGTGCCACCAGCAGACTTCCGGGGACAAAAGCCTACGAGCAGTACTTC. It codes for CATSRLPGTKAYEQYF.

This sequence joins TRBV2 and TRBJ2-1, with D unclear. Germline CDR1 reads SNHLY; CDR2 reads FYNNEI. There are 12 residues in the CDR3. The V end was cut by 10 bases, the J end by 4 bases, with 11 bases between. CDR3 in DNA: TGTGCCATCCAGAGACGGTACAATGAGCAGTTCTTC. Its protein is CAIQRRYNEQFF. The full variable domain, rest sourced from reference TRBV2 and TRBJ2-1, is EPEVTQTPSHQVTQMGQEVILRCVPISNHLYFYWYRQILGQKVEFLVSFYNNEISEKSEIFDDQFSVERPDGSNFTLKIRSTKLEDSAMYFCAIQRRYNEQFFGPGTRLTVL.

This clonotype was observed once. The chain has TRBV6-1 and TRBJ1-2, with 7 bases lining up with TRBD1. Germline lookup yields CDR1 MNHNS and CDR2 SASEGT. The CDR3 covers 15 residues. J lost 4 bases, V lost 8 bases, and 13 bases had no gene match. The CDR3 DNA reads TGTGCCAGCCGGGACAGCCTGGGGCCTACCTATGGCTACACCTTC. This codes for CASRDSLGPTYGYTF.

The chain uses TRBV24-1 and TRBJ1-2; D is ambiguous. The ends were cut back, 4 bases at V and 5 bases at J, with 10 bases in the middle. The CDR3 is made up of 13 amino acids. CDR1 and CDR2 from the germline V gene are KGHDR and SFDVKD. CDR3 sequence: CATSESTDYGYTF. The CDR3 bases are TGTGCCACCAGTGAGTCTACAGATTATGGCTACACCTTC.

This clonotype was recorded once. The chain combines TRBV7-9 with TRBJ2-7; D uncertain. This CDR3 spans 13 amino acids. Between the trimmed V and J ends, which lost 2 bases and 5 bases, there was a span of 10 bases. The germline V gene has CDR1 SEHNR and CDR2 FQNEAQ (reference sequence). CDR3 DNA sequence: TGTGCCAGCAGCTTAACCTCAGATAACGAGCAGTACTTC. It translates to CASSLTSDNEQYF.

This sequence joins TRBV2 and TRBJ2-3; the match to TRBD2 covers 13 bases. The CDR3 totals 15 residues. The ends lost 6 bases at V and 3 bases at J; junction bases unmatched: 3. The germline V gene encodes CDR1 SNHLY and CDR2 FYNNEI. The CDR3 sequence: CASRRTSGRTDTQYF. For the CDR3, the DNA is TGTGCCAGCAGGAGGACTAGCGGGAGAACAGATACGCAGTATTTT.

This clonotype was seen just once. The rearrangement uses TRBV25-1 and TRBJ1-3, with 11 bases matching TRBD1. J gave up 6 bases and V 3 bases, and 4 bases lay outside the gene matches. The CDR3 is made up of 15 amino acids. Looked up from germline, CDR1 is MGHDK and CDR2 is SYGVNS. The CDR3 loop reads CASSDWTGGENTIYF. The CDR3 nucleotides read TGTGCCAGCAGTGACTGGACAGGGGGCGAAAACACCATATATTTT.

The chain employs TRBV11-2 and TRBJ1-5; D is perhaps TRBD1 (5 bases). V was pared by 4 bases and J by 4 bases, with 14 bases between. The CDR3 has 15 amino acids. CDR1 and CDR2 from the germline V gene are SGHAT and FQNNGV. In nucleotides, the CDR3 is TGTGCCAGCAGCTCCGGGACGGTGGAAAATCAGCCCCAGCATTTT. It translates to CASSSGTVENQPQHF.

The V gene is TRBV10-1, the J gene TRBJ1-1; D call uncertain. CDR3 length: 12 residues. V was pared by 0 bases and J by 8 bases, with 7 bases between. Germline values: CDR1 WNHNN, CDR2 SYGVQD (reference sequence). CDR3 DNA: TGCGCCAGCAGTGAGTCCCCGGGGGAAGCTTTCTTT. As protein: CASSESPGEAFF.

CDR3 protein: CASSTGGQGYNEQFF. CDR3 in DNA: TGTGCCAGCAGCACCGGGGGACAGGGCTACAATGAGCAGTTCTTC. The chain has TRBV9 and TRBJ2-1, with 9 bases aligning to TRBD1. Looked up from germline, CDR1 is SGDLS and CDR2 is YYNGEE. V shed 4 bases and J 3 bases; nucleotides not matched to a gene: 5. This CDR3 comprises 15 residues.

The rearrangement joins TRBV10-1 to TRBJ1-1; no firm D call. The CDR3 loop spans 13 amino acids. Trimming cost V 4 bases and J 6 bases, with 12 bases left between them. Germline-derived CDR1 and CDR2 are WNHNN and SYGVQD (reference sequence). This chain's CDR3 is CASSAGMGAEAFF. CDR3 coding DNA: TGCGCCAGCAGTGCCGGGATGGGAGCTGAAGCTTTCTTT.

V gene TRBV19 combines with J gene TRBJ1-6; 9 bases map to TRBD1. Germline-derived CDR1 and CDR2 are LNHDA and SQIVND (reference sequence). V shed 5 bases, J shed 6 bases, and the junction held 8 bases outside the gene matches. CDR3 size: 16 residues. The chain's CDR3 is CASSRDRETGNSPLHF. CDR3 in DNA: TGTGCCAGTAGTCGGGACAGGGAGACGGGTAATTCACCCCTCCACTTT.

V is TRBV12-3 or TRBV12-4 and J is TRBJ1-5; D unclear. Trimming stripped 3 bases from V and 2 bases from J, with 5 bases between. There are 13 residues in the CDR3. The CDR3: CASSFSGNQPQHF. The CDR3 nucleotides are TGTGCCAGCAGTTTCAGTGGCAATCAGCCCCAGCATTTT.

The rearrangement joins TRBV6-1 to TRBJ2-5; 10 bases are a match to TRBD1. V lost 7 bases and J lost 5; bases outside the gene matches: 10. CDR1 and CDR2 from the germline V gene are MNHNS and SASEGT. This CDR3 comprises 15 residues. The CDR3 protein is CASNSATGGRETQYF. The CDR3 bases are TGTGCCAGCAACTCAGCGACAGGGGGCAGGGAGACCCAGTACTTC.